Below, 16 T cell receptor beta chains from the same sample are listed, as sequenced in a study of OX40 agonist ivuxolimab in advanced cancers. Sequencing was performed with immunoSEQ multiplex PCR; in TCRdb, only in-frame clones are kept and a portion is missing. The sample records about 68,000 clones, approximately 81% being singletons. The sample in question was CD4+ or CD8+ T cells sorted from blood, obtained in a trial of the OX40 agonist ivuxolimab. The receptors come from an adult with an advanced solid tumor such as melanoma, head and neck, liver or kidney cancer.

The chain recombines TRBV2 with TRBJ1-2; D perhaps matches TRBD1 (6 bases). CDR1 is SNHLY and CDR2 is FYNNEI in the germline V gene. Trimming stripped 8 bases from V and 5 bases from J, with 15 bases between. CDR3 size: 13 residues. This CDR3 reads CASGGGWEYGYTF. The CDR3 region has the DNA TGTGCCAGCGGAGGGGGATGGGAATATGGCTACACCTTC.

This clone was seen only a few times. The CDR3 DNA reads as TGTGCCAGCAGTGAAGTGACAGGGCGCGCTGAAGCTTTCTTT. Translation: CASSEVTGRAEAFF. The rearrangement links TRBV2 to TRBJ1-1; TRBD1 matches 7 bases. Trimming at V came to 1 base and at J to 6 bases, leaving 5 bases not matched to a gene. The CDR3 has 14 amino acids. Germline CDR1 and CDR2: SNHLY and FYNNEI.

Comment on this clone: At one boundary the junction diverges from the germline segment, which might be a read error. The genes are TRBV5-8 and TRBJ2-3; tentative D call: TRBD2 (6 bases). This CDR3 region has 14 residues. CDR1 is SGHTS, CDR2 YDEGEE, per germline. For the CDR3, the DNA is TGTGCCAGCAGTTTGGTTGCGGGGTTAGATACGCAGTATTTT. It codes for CASSLVAGLDTQYF.

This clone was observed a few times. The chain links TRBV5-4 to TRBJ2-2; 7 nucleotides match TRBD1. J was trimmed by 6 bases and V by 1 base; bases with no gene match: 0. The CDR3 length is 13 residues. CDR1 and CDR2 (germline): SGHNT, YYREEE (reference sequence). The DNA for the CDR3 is TGTGCCAGCAGCTTGCAGGGGGCCGGGGAGCTGTTTTTT. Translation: CASSLQGAGELFF.

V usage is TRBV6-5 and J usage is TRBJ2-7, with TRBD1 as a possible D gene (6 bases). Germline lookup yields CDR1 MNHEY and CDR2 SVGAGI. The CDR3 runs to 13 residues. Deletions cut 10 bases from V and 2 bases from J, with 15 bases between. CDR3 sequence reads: CATFGGGPYEQYF. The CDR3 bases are TGTGCCACCTTTGGTGGGGGCCCCTACGAGCAGTACTTC.

CDR3 region: CASSETQGALGASYTF. The CDR3 region has the DNA TGTGCCAGCTCTGAGACACAGGGGGCCCTCGGGGCCAGCTACACCTTC. The gene calls are TRBV18 and TRBJ1-2; 9 positions match TRBD1. The V segment lost 6 bases and the J segment 9 bases; nucleotides outside the gene matches: 17. The CDR3 sequence is 16 residues long. The germline CDR1 and CDR2 sequences are KGHSH and LQKENI. The variable domain in full, completed from reference TRBV18 and TRBJ1-2, reads NAGVMQNPRHLVRRRGQEARLRCSPMKGHSHVYWYRQLPEEGLKFMVYLQKENIIDESGMPKERFSAEFPKEGPSILRIQQVVRGDSAAYFCASSETQGALGASYTFGSGTRLTVV.

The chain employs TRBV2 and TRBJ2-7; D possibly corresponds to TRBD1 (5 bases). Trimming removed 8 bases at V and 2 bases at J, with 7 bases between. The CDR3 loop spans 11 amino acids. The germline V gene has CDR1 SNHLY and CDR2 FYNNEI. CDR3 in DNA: TGTGCCAGCGACAGAACCTACGAGCAGTACTTC. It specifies CASDRTYEQYF.

As DNA, the CDR3 is TGCGCCAGCAGCCTGCAGGGGGGAACCACAGATACGCAGTATTTT. Translating it yields CASSLQGGTTDTQYF. The chain combines TRBV4-3 with TRBJ2-3; D might be TRBD1 (7 bases). From germline, CDR1 is LGHNA and CDR2 YSLEER. Trimming removed 4 bases from V and 2 bases from J, with 13 bases in between. This CDR3 region has 15 residues.

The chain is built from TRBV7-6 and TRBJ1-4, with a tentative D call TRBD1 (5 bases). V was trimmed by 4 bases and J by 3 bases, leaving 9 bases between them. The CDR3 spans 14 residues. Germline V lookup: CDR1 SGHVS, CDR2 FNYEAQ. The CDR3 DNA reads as TGTGCCAGCAGCTCGCGGGACCCTAATGAAAAACTGTTTTTT. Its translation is CASSSRDPNEKLFF. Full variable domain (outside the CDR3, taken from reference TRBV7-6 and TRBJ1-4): GAGVSQSPRYKVTKRGQDVALRCDPISGHVSLYWYRQALGQGPEFLTYFNYEAQQDKSGLPNDRFSAERPEGSISTLTIQRTEQRDSAMYRCASSSRDPNEKLFFGSGTQLSVL.

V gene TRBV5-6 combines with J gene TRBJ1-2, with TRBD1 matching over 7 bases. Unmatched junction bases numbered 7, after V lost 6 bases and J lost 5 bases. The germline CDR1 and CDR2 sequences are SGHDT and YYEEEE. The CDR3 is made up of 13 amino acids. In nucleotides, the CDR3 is TGTGCCAGCACGACAGGGCCCGAATATGGCTACACCTTC. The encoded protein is CASTTGPEYGYTF.

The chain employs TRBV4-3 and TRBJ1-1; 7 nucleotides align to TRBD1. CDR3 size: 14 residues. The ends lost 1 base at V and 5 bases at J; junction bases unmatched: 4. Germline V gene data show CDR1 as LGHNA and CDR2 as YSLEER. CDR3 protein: CASSQVQGRTEAFF. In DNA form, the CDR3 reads TGCGCCAGCAGCCAAGTACAGGGGCGGACTGAAGCTTTCTTT.

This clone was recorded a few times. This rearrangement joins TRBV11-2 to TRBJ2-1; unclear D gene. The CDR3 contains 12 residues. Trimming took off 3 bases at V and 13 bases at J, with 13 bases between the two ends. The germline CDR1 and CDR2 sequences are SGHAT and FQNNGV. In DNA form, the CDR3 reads TGTGCCAGCAGCTTTTCACTACTCCAACAGTTCTTC. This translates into CASSFSLLQQFF.

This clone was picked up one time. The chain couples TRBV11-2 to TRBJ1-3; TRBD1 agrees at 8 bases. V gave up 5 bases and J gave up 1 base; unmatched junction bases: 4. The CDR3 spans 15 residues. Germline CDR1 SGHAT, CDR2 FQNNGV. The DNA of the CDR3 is TGTGCCAGCAGCCCGACAGGGGTTTCTGGAAACACCATATATTTT. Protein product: CASSPTGVSGNTIYF.

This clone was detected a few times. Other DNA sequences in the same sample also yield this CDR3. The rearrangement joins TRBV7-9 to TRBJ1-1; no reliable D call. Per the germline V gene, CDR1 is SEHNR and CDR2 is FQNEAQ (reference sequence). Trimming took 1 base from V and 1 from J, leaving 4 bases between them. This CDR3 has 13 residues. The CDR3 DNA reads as TGTGCCAGCAGCTTAGATCAGAACACTGAAGCTTTCTTT. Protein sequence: CASSLDQNTEAFF. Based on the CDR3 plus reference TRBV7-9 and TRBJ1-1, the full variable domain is DTGVSQNPRHKITKRGQNVTFRCDPISEHNRLYWYRQTLGQGPEFLTYFQNEAQLEKSRLLSDRFSAERPKGSFSTLEIQRTEQGDSAMYLCASSLDQNTEAFFGQGTRLTVV.

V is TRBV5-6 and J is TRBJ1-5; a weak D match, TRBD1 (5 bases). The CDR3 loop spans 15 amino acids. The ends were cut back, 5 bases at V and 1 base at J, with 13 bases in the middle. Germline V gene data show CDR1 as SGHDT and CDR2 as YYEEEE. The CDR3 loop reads CASSPNGGSNQPQHF. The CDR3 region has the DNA TGTGCCAGCAGTCCAAACGGGGGAAGCAATCAGCCCCAGCATTTT. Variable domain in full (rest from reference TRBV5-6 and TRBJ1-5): DAGVTQSPTHLIKTRGQQVTLRCSPKSGHDTVSWYQQALGQGPQFIFQYYEEEERQRGNFPDRFSGHQFPNYSSELNVNALLLGDSALYLCASSPNGGSNQPQHFGDGTRLSIL.

CDR3 coding DNA: TGTGCCAGCAGCTCCGGGGACCCCGGGAGCTACACCTTC. Amino acid sequence: CASSSGDPGSYTF. The chain employs TRBV9 and TRBJ1-2, with D tentatively TRBD1 (5 bases). The length of the CDR3 is 13 residues. The ends were cut back, 4 bases at V and 9 bases at J, with 16 bases in the middle. Germline V lookup: CDR1 SGDLS, CDR2 YYNGEE.